Sequencing of this TCR beta chain was carried out in a study of identical twins. General study findings and limits: For zero-insertion analyses, partial confounding could come from invariant MAIT and iNKT cells.

This clonotype showed up many times. Antigen: not known. Template switching added a universal primer site, and cDNA bore unique molecular identifiers. TCRdb reprocessed the 5' RACE reads via MiXCR and lists one record per CDR3 protein. The table shows some 560,000 distinct CDR3 sequences, with 9.5% to 10% occurring only once. In germline, CDR1 is SQVTM, CDR2 ANQGSEA. The CDR3 has 17 residues. V shed 7 bases, J shed 10 bases, and the junction held 21 bases outside the gene matches. All of the donors were Caucasians in good health. The data were also submitted as part of a second study, on yellow fever vaccine responses in identical twins.

The TCR comes from a woman younger than 30 in good health. Sequencing was performed on PBMCs. This chain links TRBV29-1 with TRBJ2-1; the match to TRBD2 covers 11 bases. The CDR3 nucleotides are TGCAGCGGATACTTCGGGACTAGCGGATTATCACGACGGGAGCAGTTCTTC. Residues: CSGYFGTSGLSRREQFF.